The TCR beta chain under discussion was sequenced for a study of blood T cell repertoires in COVID-19. The V segment lost 6 bases and the J segment 1 base; nucleotides outside the gene matches: 5. The CDR3 runs 14 residues. Germline loops: CDR1 MNHEY, CDR2 SVGAGI. Methods used by the authors: Estimates of nucleated cell counts were drawn from the amplification of reference gene primers. TCRdb's copy holds only in-frame clones and misses some; the assay was immunoSEQ multiplex PCR. That table is the source of V, J and clone size, and D and trimming were worked out from the DNA. The sample lists around 300,000 clones, approximately 88% occurring once.

Sequencing was carried out using PBMCs or T cells enriched from blood (not recorded which). This chain joins TRBV6-5 and TRBJ1-1; 7 nucleotides agree with TRBD1. The receptor was derived from a woman aged 40 to 49 who had recovered from COVID-19. In DNA form, the CDR3 reads TGTGCCAGCAGCTTCCGACAGGGGAACACTGAAGCTTTCTTT. Protein: CASSFRQGNTEAFF.